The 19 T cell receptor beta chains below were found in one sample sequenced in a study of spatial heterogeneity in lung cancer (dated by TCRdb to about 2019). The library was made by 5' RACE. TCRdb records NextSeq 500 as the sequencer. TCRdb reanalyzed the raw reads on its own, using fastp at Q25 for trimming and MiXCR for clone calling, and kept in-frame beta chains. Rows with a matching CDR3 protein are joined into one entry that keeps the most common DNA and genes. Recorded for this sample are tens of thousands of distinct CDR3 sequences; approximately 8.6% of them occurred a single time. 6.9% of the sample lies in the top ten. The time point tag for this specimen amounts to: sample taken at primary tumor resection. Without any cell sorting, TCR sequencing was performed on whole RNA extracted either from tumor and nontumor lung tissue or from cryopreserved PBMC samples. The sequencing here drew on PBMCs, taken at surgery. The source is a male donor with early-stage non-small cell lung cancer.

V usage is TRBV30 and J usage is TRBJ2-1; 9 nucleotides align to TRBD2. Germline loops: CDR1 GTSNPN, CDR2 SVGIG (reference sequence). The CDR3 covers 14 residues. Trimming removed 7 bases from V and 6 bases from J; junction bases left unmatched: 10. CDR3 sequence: CASLSGSLGNEQFF. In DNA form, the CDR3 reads TGTGCCTCCCTTAGCGGGAGCCTGGGCAATGAGCAGTTCTTC.

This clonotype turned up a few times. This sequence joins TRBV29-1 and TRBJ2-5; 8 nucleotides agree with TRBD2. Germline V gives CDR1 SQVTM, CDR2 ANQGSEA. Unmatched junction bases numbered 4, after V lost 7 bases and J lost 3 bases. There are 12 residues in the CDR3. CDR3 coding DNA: TGCAGCGCACTTAGCGGGGAAGAGACCCAGTACTTC. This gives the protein CSALSGEETQYF.

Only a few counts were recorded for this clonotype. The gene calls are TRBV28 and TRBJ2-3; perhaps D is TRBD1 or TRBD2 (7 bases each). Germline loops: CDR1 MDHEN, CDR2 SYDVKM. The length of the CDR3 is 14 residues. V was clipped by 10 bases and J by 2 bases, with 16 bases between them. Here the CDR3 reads CATVGEGATDTQYF. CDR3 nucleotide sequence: TGTGCCACCGTCGGGGAGGGGGCCACAGATACGCAGTATTTT.

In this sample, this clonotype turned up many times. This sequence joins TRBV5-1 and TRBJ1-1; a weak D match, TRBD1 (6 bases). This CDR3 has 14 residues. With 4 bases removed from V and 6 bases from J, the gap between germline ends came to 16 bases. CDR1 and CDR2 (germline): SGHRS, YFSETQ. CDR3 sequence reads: CASSPEGGRAEAFF. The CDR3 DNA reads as TGCGCCAGCAGCCCTGAGGGGGGGCGGGCTGAAGCTTTCTTT.

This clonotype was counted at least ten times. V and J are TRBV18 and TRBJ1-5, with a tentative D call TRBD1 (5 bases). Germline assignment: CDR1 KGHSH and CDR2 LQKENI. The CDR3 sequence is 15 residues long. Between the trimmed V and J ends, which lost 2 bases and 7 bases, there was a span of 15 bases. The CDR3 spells CASSPTHGGDQPQHF. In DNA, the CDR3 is TGTGCCAGCTCACCAACTCACGGGGGGGACCAGCCCCAGCATTTT.

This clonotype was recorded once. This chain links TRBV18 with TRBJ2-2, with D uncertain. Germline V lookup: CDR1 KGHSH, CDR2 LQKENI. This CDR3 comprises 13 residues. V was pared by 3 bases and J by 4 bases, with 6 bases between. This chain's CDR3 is CASSPSFTGELFF. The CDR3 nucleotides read TGTGCCAGCTCACCGTCTTTCACCGGGGAGCTGTTTTTT.

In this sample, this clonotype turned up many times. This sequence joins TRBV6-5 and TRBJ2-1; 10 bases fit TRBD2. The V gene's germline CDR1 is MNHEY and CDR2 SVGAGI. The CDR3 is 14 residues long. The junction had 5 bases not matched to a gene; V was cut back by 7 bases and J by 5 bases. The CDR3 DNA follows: TGTGCCAGCAAAACTAGCGGGAACGACAATGAGCAGTTCTTC. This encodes CASKTSGNDNEQFF.

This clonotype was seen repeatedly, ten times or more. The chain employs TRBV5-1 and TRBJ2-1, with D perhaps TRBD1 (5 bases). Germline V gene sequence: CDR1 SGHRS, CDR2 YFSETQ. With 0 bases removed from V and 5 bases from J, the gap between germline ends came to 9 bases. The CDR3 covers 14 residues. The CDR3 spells CASSLEAGNNEQFF. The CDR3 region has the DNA TGCGCCAGCAGCTTGGAGGCAGGGAACAATGAGCAGTTCTTC.

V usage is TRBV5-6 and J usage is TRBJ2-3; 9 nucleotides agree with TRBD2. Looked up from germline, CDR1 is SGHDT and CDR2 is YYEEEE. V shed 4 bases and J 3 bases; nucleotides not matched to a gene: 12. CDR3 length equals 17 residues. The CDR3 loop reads CASSISLSGRTTDTQYF. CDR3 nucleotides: TGTGCCAGCAGCATAAGCCTTAGCGGGAGAACGACAGATACGCAGTATTTT.

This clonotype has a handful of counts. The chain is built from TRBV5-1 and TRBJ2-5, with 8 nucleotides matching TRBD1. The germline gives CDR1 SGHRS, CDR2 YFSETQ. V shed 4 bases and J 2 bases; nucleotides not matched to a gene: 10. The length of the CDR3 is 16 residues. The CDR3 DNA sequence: TGCGCCAGCAGCGCCCAGACAGGGGCTGGGCAAGAGACCCAGTACTTC. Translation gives CASSAQTGAGQETQYF.

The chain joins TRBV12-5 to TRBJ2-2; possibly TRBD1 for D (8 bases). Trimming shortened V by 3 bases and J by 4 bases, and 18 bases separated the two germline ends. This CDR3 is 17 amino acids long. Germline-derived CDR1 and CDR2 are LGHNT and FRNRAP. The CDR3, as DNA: TGTGCTAGTGGTTTACCCGGACAGGGAGGGGGCACCGGGGAGCTGTTTTTT. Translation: CASGLPGQGGGTGELFF.

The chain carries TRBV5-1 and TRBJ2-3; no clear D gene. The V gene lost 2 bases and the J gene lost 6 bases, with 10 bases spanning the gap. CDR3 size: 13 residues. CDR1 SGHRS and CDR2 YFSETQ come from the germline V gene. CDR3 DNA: TGCGCCAGCAGCTTTGACGGACCCGATACGCAGTATTTT. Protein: CASSFDGPDTQYF. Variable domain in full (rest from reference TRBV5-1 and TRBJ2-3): KAGVTQTPRYLIKTRGQQVTLSCSPISGHRSVSWYQQTPGQGLQFLFEYFSETQRNKGNFPGRFSGRQFSNSRSEMNVSTLELGDSALYLCASSFDGPDTQYFGPGTRLTVL.

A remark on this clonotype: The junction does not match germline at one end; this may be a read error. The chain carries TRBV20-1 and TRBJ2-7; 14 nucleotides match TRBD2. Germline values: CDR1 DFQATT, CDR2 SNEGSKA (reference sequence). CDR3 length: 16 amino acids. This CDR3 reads CSARDRLAGGRGEQNF. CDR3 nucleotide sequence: TGCAGTGCTAGAGACAGACTAGCGGGAGGGCGAGGCGAGCAGAACTTC.

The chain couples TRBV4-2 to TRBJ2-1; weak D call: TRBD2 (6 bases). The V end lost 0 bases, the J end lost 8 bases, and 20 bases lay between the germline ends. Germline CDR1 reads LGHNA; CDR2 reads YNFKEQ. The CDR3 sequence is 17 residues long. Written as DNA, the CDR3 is TGTGCCAGCAGCCAAGATCTTAGCACTAGCAGGAAAGATGAGCAGTTCTTC. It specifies CASSQDLSTSRKDEQFF.

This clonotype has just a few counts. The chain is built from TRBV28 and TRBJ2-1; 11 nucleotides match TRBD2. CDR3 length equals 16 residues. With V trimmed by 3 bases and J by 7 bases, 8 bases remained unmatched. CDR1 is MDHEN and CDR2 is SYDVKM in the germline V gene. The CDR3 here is CASSFGTSGRTNEQFF. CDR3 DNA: TGTGCCAGCAGTTTTGGAACTAGCGGGAGAACAAATGAGCAGTTCTTC.

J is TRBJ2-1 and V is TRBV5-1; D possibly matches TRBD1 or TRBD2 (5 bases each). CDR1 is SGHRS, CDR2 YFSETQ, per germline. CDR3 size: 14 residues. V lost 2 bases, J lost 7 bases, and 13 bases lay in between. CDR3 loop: CASSLEGTKNEQFF. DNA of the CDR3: TGCGCCAGCAGCTTAGAGGGGACGAAGAATGAGCAGTTCTTC.

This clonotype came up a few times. This CDR3 reads CASSDSDPRYGYTF. The CDR3, as DNA: TGCGCCAGCAGCGACAGTGACCCACGCTATGGCTACACCTTC. V is TRBV10-2 and J is TRBJ1-2, with a weak D call TRBD1 (5 bases). With 6 bases removed from V and 4 bases from J, the gap between germline ends came to 15 bases. The CDR3 extends over 14 amino acids. From germline, CDR1 is WSHSY and CDR2 SAAADI.

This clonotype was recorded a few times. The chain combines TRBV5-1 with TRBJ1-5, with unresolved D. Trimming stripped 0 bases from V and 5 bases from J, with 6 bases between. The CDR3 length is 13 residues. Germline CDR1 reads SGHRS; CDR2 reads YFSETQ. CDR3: CASSLGPDQPQHF. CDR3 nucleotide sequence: TGCGCCAGCAGCTTGGGCCCCGATCAGCCCCAGCATTTT.

This CDR3 is CASSLEGLADTQYF. The CDR3 DNA sequence: TGTGCCAGCAGCTTAGAGGGACTCGCAGATACGCAGTATTTT. The J gene is TRBJ2-3, the V gene TRBV7-2; a weak D match, TRBD2 (6 bases). V dropped 1 base and J dropped 4 bases, with 9 bases sitting between them. Germline CDR1 and CDR2: SGHTA and FQGNSA. This CDR3 comprises 14 residues. Looking up the rest from reference TRBV7-2 and TRBJ2-3 gives the full variable domain: GAGVSQSPSNKVTEKGKDVELRCDPISGHTALYWYRQSLGQGLEFLIYFQGNSAPDKSGLPSDRFSAERTGGSVSTLTIQRTQQEDSAVYLCASSLEGLADTQYFGPGTRLTVL.